The clone carrying this T cell receptor (beta chain) was counted a few times. The antigen remains unidentified. This CDR3 has 13 residues. V lost 10 bases to trimming and J lost 4 bases, with 15 bases between them. The germline gives CDR1 MGHDK, CDR2 SYGVNS. Only in-frame clones appear in the TCRdb table, and some are missing; sequencing was by immunoSEQ multiplex PCR. This sample has about 46,000 clones, with about 74% found just once. This specimen comes from a study of vaccination effects on CD4 cells after COVID-19. General study results and limits: There were few convalescent patients in the study and no early post-infection timepoints. Long after vaccination, the clones induced by infection and by vaccine shrank markedly in size.

Subsequent to 10 days of culture, CD4+ T cells were isolated. According to PCR results, the person was infected with SARS-CoV-2 between March and December 2020. This sample comprised CD4+ T cells from PBMCs cultured without peptide, obtained before COVID-19 vaccination. This chain connects TRBV25-1 to TRBJ2-3, with TRBD1 as a possible D gene (6 bases). This sequence originates from a human donor who had a prior SARS-CoV-2 infection. CDR3 sequence (DNA): TGTGCCACGAACAGGGATGGCGCAGATACGCAGTATTTT. Protein sequence: CATNRDGADTQYF.